The rows below give T cell receptor beta chains drawn from one sample of a study of T cell changes during pregnancy in multiple sclerosis. TCRdb's copy holds only in-frame clones and misses some; the assay was immunoSEQ multiplex PCR. The sample lists around 63,000 clones, 90% to 95% occurring once. The sample in question was peripheral blood, obtained after pregnancy. These receptors were obtained from a female donor in good health, enrolled as a control in a pregnancy study. Each CDR3 is given with its conserved first and last residue. D genes are given only for firm matches.

CDR3nt: TGCAGTGCTAGCCCTAGCGGGGGGCAGTATTTT; CDR3aa: CSASPSGGQYF; v_gene: TRBV20-1; j_gene: TRBJ2-3; d_gene: TRBD2
CDR3nt: TGTGCCAGCAGCGTAGACCCGGGACAGGTTAACTATGGCTACACCTTC; CDR3aa: CASSVDPGQVNYGYTF; v_gene: TRBV9; j_gene: TRBJ1-2; d_gene: TRBD1
CDR3nt: TGTGCCAGCAGTCCCAGGGCAGCTAATGAAAAACTGTTTTTT; CDR3aa: CASSPRAANEKLFF; v_gene: TRBV6-5; j_gene: TRBJ1-4; d_gene: -
CDR3nt: TGTGCCAGTGCGAAGGGACAGCAAGAGACCCAGTACTTC; CDR3aa: CASAKGQQETQYF; v_gene: TRBV9; j_gene: TRBJ2-5; d_gene: TRBD1
CDR3nt: TGTGCCAGCAGCCCCACAGGCTCATCGGGCTATGGCTACACCTTC; CDR3aa: CASSPTGSSGYGYTF; v_gene: TRBV11-3; j_gene: TRBJ1-2; d_gene: -
CDR3nt: TGTGCCAGCAGCGGCAGAACAGGTATCGAGCAGTACTTC; CDR3aa: CASSGRTGIEQYF; v_gene: TRBV7-9; j_gene: TRBJ2-7; d_gene: -
CDR3nt: TGTGCCAGCTCACTCAAAGATGGACGGGCCGGTCGCGAGGGCTCTGGAAACACCATATATTTT; CDR3aa: CASSLKDGRAGREGSGNTIYF; v_gene: TRBV18; j_gene: TRBJ1-3; d_gene: -
CDR3nt: TGCGCCAGCAGCCAAGGGGCGTCGGAGACCCAGTACTTC; CDR3aa: CASSQGASETQYF; v_gene: TRBV4-3; j_gene: TRBJ2-5; d_gene: -
CDR3nt: TGTGCCAGTAGTTTCTCCGCAGTAATGAACACTGAAGCTTTCTTT; CDR3aa: CASSFSAVMNTEAFF; v_gene: TRBV19; j_gene: TRBJ1-1; d_gene: -
CDR3nt: TGTGCCAGCCAAACTTGGGACAGCGGGGGCTACACCTTC; CDR3aa: CASQTWDSGGYTF; v_gene: TRBV6-1; j_gene: TRBJ1-2; d_gene: TRBD1
CDR3nt: TGTGCCTGGAGTGTACTAGGGGGCCAAACCTACGAGCAGTACTTC; CDR3aa: CAWSVLGGQTYEQYF; v_gene: TRBV30; j_gene: TRBJ2-7; d_gene: TRBD1
CDR3nt: TGTGCCAGCAGTTTTAAGGGGTATGGGGCCAACGTCCTGACTTTC; CDR3aa: CASSFKGYGANVLTF; v_gene: TRBV6-5; j_gene: TRBJ2-6; d_gene: -